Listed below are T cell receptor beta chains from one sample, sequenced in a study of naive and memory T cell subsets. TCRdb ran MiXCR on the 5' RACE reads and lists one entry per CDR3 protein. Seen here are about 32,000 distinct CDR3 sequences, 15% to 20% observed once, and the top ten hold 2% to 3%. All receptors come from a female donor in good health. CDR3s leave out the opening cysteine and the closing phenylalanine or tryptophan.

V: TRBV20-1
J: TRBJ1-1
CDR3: SARGQGAAF

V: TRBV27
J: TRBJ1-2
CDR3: ASSPGQASYYGYT

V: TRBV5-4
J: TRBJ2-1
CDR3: ASSTGTGGNEQF

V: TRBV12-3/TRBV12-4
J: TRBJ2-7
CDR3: ASSRTGGSYEQY

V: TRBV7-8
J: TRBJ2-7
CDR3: ASSPRGWHEQY

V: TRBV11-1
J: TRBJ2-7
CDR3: ASSVTSGAYEQY

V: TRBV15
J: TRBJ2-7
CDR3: ATSRDFVGTHEQY

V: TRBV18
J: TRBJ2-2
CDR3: ASSLQGPTGELF

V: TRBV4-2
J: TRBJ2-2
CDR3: ASSQVGDGGELF

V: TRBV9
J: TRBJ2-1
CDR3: ASSVEGRTYNEQF

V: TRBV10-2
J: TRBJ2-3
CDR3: ASSESADGWGGRADTQY

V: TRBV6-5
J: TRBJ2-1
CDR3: ASSPGGLAGGPLTGEQF

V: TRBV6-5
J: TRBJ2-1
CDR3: ASSYGQGGHNEQF

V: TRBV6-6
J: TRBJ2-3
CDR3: ASSPARHGGGTTDTQY

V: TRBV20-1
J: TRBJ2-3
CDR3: SARAGRVGTDTQY

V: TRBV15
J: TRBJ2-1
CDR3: ATSRDPGARAYNEQF

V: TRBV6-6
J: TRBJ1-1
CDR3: ASSTRTGENTEAF

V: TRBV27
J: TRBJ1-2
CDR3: ASTPLSGRNYGYT

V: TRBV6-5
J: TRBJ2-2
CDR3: ASSWGDMWNTGELF

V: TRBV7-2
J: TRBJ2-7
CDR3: ASSQEQGDYEQY

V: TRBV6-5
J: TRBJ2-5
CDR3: ASSGLAGPKGTQY

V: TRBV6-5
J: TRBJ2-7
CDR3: ASSYSGRDEQY

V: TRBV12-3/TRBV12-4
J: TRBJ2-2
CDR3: ASSLSSGVTGELF

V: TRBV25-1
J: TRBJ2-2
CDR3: ASSAHNRGRTGELF

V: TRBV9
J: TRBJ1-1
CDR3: ASSDGTNWDAF

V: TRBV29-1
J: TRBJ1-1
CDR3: SVGRVEVNTEAF

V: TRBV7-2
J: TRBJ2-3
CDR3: ASSLAGGTDTQY

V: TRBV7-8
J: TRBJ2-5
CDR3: ASSLVAETQY

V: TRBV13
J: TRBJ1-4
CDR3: ASTQGGEKLF

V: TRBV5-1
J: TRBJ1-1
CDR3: ASSYDRGGTEAF

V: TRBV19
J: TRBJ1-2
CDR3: ASSIATGGNYGYT

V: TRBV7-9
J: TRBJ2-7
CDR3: ASSLLSTSGGPHTYEQY

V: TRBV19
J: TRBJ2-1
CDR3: ASSIGNEQF

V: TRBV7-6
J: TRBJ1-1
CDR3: ASSPTGVANTEAF

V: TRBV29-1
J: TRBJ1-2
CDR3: SALYETVDGDT

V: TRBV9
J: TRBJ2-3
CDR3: ASSVVGRGGQSTDTQY

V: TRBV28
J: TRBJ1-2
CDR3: ASSLRRTGEDGYT

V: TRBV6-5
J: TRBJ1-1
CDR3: ASSYPEKTGAMNTEAF

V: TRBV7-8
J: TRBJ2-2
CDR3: ASSIRVQNTGELF

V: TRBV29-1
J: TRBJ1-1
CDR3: STDRGLDRNTEAF

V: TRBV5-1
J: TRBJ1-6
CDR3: ASSLSGPNSPLH

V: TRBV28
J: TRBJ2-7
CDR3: ASSLGSSYEQY

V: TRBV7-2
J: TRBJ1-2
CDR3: ASSALAAIANYGYT

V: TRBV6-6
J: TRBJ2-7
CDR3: ASRDTGMGAYEQY

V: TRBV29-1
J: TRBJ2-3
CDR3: SVRTGGADTQY

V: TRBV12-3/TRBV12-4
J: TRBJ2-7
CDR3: ASSYTGSTYEQY

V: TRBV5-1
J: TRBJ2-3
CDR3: ASSLDRGGSSTDTQY

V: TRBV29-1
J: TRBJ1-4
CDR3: SVEDQQEDPGADEKLF

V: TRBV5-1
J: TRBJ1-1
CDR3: ASSLGTGASTEAF

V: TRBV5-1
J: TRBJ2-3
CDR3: ASSQGEIAGGRTDTQY

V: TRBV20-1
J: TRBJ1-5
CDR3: SAKSGTGRQPQH

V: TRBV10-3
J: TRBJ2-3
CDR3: AISPGSSWSSDTQY

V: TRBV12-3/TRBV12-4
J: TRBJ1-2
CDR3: ASSSASWDYGYT

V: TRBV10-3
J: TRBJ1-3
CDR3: AIGPGTGTGNTIY

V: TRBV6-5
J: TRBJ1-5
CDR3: ASKEGVASNQPQH

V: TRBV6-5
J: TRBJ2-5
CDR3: ASSLGLTGRGQETQY

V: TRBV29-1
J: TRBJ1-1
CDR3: SARKGAAGTEAF

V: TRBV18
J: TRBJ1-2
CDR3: ASSPDSPKPMNYGYT